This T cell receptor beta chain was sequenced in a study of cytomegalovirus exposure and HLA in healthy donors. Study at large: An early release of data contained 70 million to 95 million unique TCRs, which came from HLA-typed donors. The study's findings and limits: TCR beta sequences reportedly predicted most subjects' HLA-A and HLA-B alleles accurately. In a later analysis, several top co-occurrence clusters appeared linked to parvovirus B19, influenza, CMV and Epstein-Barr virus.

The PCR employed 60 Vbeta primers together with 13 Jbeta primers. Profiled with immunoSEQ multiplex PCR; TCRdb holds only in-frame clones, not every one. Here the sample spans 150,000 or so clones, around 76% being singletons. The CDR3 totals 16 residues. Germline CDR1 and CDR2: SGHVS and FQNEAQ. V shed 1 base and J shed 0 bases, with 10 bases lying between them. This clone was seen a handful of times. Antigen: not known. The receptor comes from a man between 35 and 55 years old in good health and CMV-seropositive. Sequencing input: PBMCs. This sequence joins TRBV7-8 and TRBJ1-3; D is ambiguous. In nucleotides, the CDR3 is TGTGCCAGCAGCTTAGAACTTTATGTCTCTGGAAACACCATATATTTT. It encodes CASSLELYVSGNTIYF.